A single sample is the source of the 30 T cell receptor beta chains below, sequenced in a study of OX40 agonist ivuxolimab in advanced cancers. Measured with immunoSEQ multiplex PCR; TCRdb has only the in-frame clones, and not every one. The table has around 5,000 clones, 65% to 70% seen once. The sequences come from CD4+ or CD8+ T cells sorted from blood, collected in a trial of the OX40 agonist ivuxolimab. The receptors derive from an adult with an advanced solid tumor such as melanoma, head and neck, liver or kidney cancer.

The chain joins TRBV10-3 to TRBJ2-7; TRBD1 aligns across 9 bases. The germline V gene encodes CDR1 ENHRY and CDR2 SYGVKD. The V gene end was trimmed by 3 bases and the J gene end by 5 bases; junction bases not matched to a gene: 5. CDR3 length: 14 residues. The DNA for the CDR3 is TGTGCCATCAGTGAAGGGACAGGGATGGACGAGCAGTACTTC. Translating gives CAISEGTGMDEQYF.

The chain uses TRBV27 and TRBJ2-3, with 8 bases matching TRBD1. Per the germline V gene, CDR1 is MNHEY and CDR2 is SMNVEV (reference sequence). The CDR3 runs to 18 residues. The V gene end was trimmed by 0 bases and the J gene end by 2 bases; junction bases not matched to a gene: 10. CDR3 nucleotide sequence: TGTGCCAGCAGTTTATCCCAGGGGGCGGATGGTCACACAGATACGCAGTATTTT. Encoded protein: CASSLSQGADGHTDTQYF.

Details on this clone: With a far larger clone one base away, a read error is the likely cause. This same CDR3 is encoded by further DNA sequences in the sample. The CDR3 loop is CASSNGGGLAGVWTTKNIQYF. As DNA, the CDR3 is TGTGCCAGCAGCAATGGGGGCGGGCTAGCGGGGGTATGGACGACGAAAAACATTCAGTACTTC. V gene TRBV21-1 combines with J gene TRBJ2-4; the tabulated D call, TRBD2, remains unverified against the DNA. TRBV21-1 is flagged as a pseudogene. The CDR3 is 21 amino acids.

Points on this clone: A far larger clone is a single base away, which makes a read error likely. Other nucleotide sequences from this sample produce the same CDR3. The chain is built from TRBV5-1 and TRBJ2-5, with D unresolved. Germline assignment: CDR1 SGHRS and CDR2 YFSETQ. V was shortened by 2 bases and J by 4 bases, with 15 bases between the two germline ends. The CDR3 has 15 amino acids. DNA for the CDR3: TGCGCCAGCAGCTTCTACACCTTGAACCGAGAGACCCAGTACTTC. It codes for CASSFYTLNRETQYF.

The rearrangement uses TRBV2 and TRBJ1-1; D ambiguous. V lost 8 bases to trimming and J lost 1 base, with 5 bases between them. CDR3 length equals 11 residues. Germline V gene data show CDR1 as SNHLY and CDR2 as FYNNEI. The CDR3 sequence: CASSSNTEAFF. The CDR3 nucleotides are TGTGCCAGCTCTTCGAACACTGAAGCTTTCTTT.

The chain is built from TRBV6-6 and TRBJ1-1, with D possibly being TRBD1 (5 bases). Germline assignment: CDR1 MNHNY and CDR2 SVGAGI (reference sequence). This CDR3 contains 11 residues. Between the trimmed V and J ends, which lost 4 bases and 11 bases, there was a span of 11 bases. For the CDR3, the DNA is TGTGCCAGCAGTTGGGGGGAAATGGCTTTCTTT. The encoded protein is CASSWGEMAFF.

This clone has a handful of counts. The CDR3 sequence: CASTLRRRGQDYGYTF. The CDR3 bases are TGTGCCAGCACCCTACGAAGACGAGGACAGGACTATGGCTACACCTTC. The chain employs TRBV7-9 and TRBJ1-2, with TRBD1 matching over 7 bases. CDR3 length: 16 amino acids. The germline gives CDR1 SEHNR, CDR2 FQNEAQ (reference sequence). Unmatched junction bases numbered 14, after V lost 7 bases and J lost 3 bases.

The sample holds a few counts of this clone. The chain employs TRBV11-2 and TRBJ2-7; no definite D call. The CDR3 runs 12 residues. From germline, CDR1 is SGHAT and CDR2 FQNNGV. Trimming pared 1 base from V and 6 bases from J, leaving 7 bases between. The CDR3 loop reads CASSLVHPEQYF. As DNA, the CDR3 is TGTGCCAGCAGCTTAGTACATCCCGAGCAGTACTTC.

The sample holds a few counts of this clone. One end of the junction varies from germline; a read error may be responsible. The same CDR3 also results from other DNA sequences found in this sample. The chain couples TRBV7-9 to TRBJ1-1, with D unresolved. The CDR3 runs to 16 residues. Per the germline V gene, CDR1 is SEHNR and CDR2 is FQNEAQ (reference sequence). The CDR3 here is CASSQDIAGMNTEAFF. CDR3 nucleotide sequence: TGCGCCAGCAGCCAAGATATCGCAGGAATGAACACTGAAGCTTTCTTT.

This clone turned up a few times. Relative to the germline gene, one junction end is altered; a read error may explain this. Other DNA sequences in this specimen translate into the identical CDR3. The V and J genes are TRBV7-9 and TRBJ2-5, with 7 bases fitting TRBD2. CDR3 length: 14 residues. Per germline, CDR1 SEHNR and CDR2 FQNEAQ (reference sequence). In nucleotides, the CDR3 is TGTGCTAGCAGCCCCGGGACTACGGAAGAGACCCAGTACTTC. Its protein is CASSPGTTEETQYF. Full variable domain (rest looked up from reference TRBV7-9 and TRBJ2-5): DTGVSQNPRHKITKRGQNVTFRCDPISEHNRLYWYRQTLGQGPEFLTYFQNEAQLEKSRLLSDRFSAERPKGSFSTLEIQRTEQGDSAMYLCASSPGTTEETQYFGPGTRLLVL.

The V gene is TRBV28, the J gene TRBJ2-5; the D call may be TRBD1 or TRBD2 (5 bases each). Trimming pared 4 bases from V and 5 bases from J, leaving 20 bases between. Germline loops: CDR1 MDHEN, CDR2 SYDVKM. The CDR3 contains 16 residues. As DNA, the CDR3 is TGTGCCAGCAGTTACCCGACTACAGGAATTGAGGAGACCCAGTACTTC. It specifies CASSYPTTGIEETQYF.

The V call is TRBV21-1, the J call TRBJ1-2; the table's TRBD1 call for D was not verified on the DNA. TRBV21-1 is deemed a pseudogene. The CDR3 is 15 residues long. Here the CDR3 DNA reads TGTGCCAGCCGCCAGGGTCCAGGGATTAACTATGGCTACACCTTC. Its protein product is CASRQGPGINYGYTF.

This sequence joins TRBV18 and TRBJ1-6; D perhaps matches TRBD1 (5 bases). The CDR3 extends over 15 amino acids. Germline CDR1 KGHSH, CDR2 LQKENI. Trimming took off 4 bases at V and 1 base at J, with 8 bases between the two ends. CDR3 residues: CASSRDRSYNSPLHF. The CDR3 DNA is TGTGCCAGCTCACGCGACAGATCCTATAATTCACCCCTCCACTTT.

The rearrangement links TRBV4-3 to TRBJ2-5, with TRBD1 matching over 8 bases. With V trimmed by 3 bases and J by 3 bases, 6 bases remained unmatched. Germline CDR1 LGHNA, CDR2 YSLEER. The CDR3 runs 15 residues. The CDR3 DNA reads TGCGCCAGCAGCCAGGTTGGGACAGGAGAAGAGACCCAGTACTTC. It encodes CASSQVGTGEETQYF.

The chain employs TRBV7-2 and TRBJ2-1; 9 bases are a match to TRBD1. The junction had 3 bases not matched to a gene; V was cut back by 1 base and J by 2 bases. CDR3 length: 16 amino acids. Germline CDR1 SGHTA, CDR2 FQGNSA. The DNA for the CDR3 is TGTGCCAGCAGCTTAGGTCGACAGGGGGCCTACAATGAGCAGTTCTTC. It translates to CASSLGRQGAYNEQFF. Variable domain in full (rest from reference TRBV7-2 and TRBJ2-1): GAGVSQSPSNKVTEKGKDVELRCDPISGHTALYWYRQSLGQGLEFLIYFQGNSAPDKSGLPSDRFSAERTGGSVSTLTIQRTQQEDSAVYLCASSLGRQGAYNEQFFGPGTRLTVL.

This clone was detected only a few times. Here the CDR3 reads CASSGWDNLYEQYF. CDR3 nucleotides: TGTGCCAGCAGCGGGTGGGACAACCTCTACGAGCAGTACTTC. The gene calls are TRBV7-2 and TRBJ2-7, with D tentatively TRBD1 (6 bases). Germline CDR1 SGHTA, CDR2 FQGNSA. The ends were cut back, 5 bases at V and 3 bases at J, with 14 bases in the middle. The CDR3 is made up of 14 amino acids.

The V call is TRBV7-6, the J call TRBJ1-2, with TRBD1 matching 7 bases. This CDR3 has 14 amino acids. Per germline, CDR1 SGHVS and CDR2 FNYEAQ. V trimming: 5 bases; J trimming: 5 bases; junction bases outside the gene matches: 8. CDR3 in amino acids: CASSVGGGEYGYTF. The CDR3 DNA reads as TGTGCCAGCAGCGTAGGAGGGGGCGAATATGGCTACACCTTC.

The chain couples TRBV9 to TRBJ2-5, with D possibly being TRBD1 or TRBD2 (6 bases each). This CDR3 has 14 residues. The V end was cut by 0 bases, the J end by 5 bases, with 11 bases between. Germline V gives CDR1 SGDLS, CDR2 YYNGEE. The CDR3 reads CASSVDGGQETQYF. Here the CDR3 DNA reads TGTGCCAGCAGCGTAGATGGGGGGCAGGAGACCCAGTACTTC.

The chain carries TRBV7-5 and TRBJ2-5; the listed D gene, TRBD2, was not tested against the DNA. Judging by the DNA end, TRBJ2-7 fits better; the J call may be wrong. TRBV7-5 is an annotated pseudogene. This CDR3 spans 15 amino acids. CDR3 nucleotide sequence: TGTGCCAGCGGAAACCGGGACTGGGGTTGGTACGAGCAGTACTTC. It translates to CASGNRDWGWYEQYF.

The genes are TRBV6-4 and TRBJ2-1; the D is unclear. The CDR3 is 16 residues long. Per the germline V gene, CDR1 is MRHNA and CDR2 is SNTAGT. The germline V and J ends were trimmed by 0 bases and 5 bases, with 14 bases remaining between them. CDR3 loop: CASSDSIGFSNNEQFF. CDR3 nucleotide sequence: TGTGCCAGCAGTGACTCGATAGGGTTTAGTAACAATGAGCAGTTCTTC.

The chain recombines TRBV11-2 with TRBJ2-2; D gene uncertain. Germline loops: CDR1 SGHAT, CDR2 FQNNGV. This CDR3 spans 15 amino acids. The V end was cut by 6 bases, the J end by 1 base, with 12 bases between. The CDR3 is CASSHIRENTGELFF. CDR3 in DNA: TGTGCCAGCAGTCATATAAGGGAGAACACCGGGGAGCTGTTTTTT.

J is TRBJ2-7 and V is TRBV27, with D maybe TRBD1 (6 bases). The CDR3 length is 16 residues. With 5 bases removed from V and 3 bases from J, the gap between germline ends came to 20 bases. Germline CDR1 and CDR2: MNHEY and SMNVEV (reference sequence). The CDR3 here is CASSLAAGALIYEQYF. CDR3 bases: TGTGCCAGCAGTCTTGCTGCAGGGGCCCTCATCTACGAGCAGTACTTC.

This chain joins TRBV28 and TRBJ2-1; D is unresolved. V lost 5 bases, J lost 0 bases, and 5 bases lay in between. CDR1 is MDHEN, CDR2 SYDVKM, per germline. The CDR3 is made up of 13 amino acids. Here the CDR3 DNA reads TGTGCCAGCAGTCAGGTCTCCTACAATGAGCAGTTCTTC. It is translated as CASSQVSYNEQFF.

The CDR3, as DNA: TGTGCCAGCAGCCCGACAAGCCCCTACGAGCAGTACTTC. This sequence encodes CASSPTSPYEQYF. The V and J genes are TRBV14 and TRBJ2-7; unclear D gene. The CDR3 is 13 amino acids. V was clipped by 4 bases and J by 2 bases, with 9 bases between them. The V gene's germline CDR1 is SGHDN and CDR2 FVKESK.

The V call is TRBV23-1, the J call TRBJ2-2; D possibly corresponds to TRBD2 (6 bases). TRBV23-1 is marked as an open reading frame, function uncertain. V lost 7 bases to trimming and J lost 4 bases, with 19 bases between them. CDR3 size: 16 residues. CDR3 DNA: TGCGCCAGCAAGGATCGGCACCGGGGGAGCACCGGGGAGCTGTTTTTT. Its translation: CASKDRHRGSTGELFF.

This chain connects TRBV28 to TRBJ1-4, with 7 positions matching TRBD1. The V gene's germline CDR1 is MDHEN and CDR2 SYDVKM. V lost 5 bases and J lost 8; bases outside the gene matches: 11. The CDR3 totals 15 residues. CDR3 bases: TGTGCCAGCAGTCCCACCGCCGGGACAGACGAAAAACTGTTTTTT. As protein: CASSPTAGTDEKLFF.

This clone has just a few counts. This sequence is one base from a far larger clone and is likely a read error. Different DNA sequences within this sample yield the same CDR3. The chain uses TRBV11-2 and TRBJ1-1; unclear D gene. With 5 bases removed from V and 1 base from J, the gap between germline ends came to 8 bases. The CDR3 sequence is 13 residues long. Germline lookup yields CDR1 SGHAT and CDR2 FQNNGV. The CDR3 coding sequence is TGTGCCAGCAGCCCTCAGAGGAACACTGAAGCTTTCTTT. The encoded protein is CASSPQRNTEAFF.

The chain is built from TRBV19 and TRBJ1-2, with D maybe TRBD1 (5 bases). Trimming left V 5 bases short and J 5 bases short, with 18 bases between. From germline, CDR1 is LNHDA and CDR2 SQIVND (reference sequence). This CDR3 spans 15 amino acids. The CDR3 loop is CASSPTARTWYGYTF. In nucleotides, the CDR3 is TGTGCCAGTAGTCCGACGGCAAGGACATGGTATGGCTACACCTTC.

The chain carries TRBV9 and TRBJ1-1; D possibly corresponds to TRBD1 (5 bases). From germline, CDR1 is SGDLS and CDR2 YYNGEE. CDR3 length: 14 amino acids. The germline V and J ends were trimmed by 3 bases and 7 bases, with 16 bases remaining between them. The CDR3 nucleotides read TGTGCCAGCAGCGCACTGGGGGGACCGGGTGAAGCTTTCTTT. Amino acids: CASSALGGPGEAFF.

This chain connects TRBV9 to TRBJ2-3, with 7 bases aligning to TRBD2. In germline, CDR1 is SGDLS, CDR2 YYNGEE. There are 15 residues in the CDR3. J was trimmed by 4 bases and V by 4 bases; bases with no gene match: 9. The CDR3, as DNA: TGTGCCAGCAGCCCCCCTGGCGGGGGATCAGATACGCAGTATTTT. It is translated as CASSPPGGGSDTQYF.